This is a list of T cell receptor beta chains from one sample in a study of early T cells in non-severe SARS-CoV-2 infection. Via MiXCR, TCRdb re-called the 5' RACE reads, giving one row per CDR3 protein. The sample shows about 110,000 distinct CDR3 sequences, around 10% of them seen only once. The material sequenced was whole blood. These receptors were obtained from an adult who was a healthcare worker with PCR-confirmed SARS-CoV-2 infection or an uninfected control (not recorded which). CDR3s include the opening cysteine and the closing phenylalanine or tryptophan. A D gene is named only where the DNA matches it firmly. Where a row states a size, it is once, few, many or the class of an expanded clone; other rows omit it.

V gene	clone size	D gene	J gene	CDR3 protein	CDR3 DNA
TRBV28	few	-	TRBJ1-1	CASSKQGGTPEAFF	TGTGCCAGCAGCAAACAGGGTGGGACACCTGAAGCTTTCTTT
TRBV11-3	many	TRBD1	TRBJ2-2	CASSLGTGQLNTGELFF	TGTGCCAGCAGCTTAGGGACAGGGCAATTGAACACCGGGGAGCTGTTTTTT
TRBV6-5	-	-	TRBJ1-6	CASSSTAQYGSPLHF	TGTGCCAGCAGTTCGACAGCCCAATACGGTTCACCCCTCCACTTT
TRBV19	-	-	TRBJ2-6	CASSFWTASGANVLTF	TGTGCCAGTAGTTTCTGGACAGCCTCTGGGGCCAACGTCCTGACTTTC
TRBV4-2	few	-	TRBJ1-1	CVSSQDSGSQAFF	TGTGTCAGCAGCCAAGATTCGGGGAGCCAAGCTTTCTTT
TRBV20-1	many	-	TRBJ2-7	CSAPRAEEQYF	TGCAGTGCCCCCCGGGCGGAAGAGCAGTACTTC
TRBV6-6	many	TRBD2	TRBJ2-1	CASSYERGPYNEQFF	TGTGCCAGCAGTTACGAGCGGGGGCCCTACAATGAGCAGTTCTTC
TRBV7-8	many	TRBD2	TRBJ2-1	CASSRRLGTGGENEQFF	TGTGCCAGCAGCCGACGACTGGGGACGGGAGGTGAAAATGAGCAGTTCTTC
TRBV4-3	-	TRBD2	TRBJ2-4	CASSQELGREGVGEYF	TGCGCCAGCAGCCAGGAATTGGGGAGGGAAGGAGTCGGCGAGTACTTC
TRBV7-9	many	-	TRBJ2-7	CASSRTDYEQYF	TGTGCCAGCAGTCGGACTGACTACGAGCAGTACTTC
TRBV28	many	-	TRBJ1-1	CASTALQRPAFF	TGTGCCAGCACCGCGTTGCAGCGGCCCGCTTTCTTT
TRBV24-1	-	-	TRBJ2-3	CATSGLSSADTQYF	TGTGCCACCTCCGGCCTCTCGAGCGCAGATACGCAGTATTTT
TRBV11-3	many	-	TRBJ2-3	CASSLDPSTDTQYF	TGTGCCAGCAGCTTAGATCCTAGCACAGATACGCAGTATTTT
TRBV9	-	TRBD2	TRBJ2-1	CASSVEGTSAYNEQFF	TGTGCCAGCAGCGTAGAGGGGACTAGCGCGTACAATGAGCAGTTCTTC
TRBV20-1	few	-	TRBJ1-4	CSASAATNEKLFF	TGCAGTGCTAGTGCCGCAACTAATGAAAAACTGTTTTTT
TRBV6-6	few	-	TRBJ2-7	CASSYPDRGYEQYF	TGTGCCAGCAGTTACCCCGATCGCGGCTACGAGCAGTACTTC
TRBV7-7	-	-	TRBJ1-4	CAKKWGVGILKLFF	TGTGCCAAGAAGTGGGGAGTAGGAATCCTAAAACTGTTTTTT
TRBV27	many	TRBD2	TRBJ2-1	CASSLSVSGRRYNEQFF	TGTGCCAGCAGTTTATCAGTAAGCGGGAGAAGGTACAATGAGCAGTTCTTC
TRBV28	few	-	TRBJ2-5	CASRDFAQETQYF	TGTGCCAGCAGAGATTTCGCACAAGAGACCCAGTACTTC
TRBV28	many	-	TRBJ1-5	CASSEQQQPQHF	TGTGCCAGCAGCGAACAACAGCAGCCCCAGCATTTT
TRBV6-2/TRBV6-3	few	-	TRBJ2-1	CASSPRLSLYNEQFF	TGTGCCAGCAGTCCCCGACTGAGCCTCTACAATGAGCAGTTCTTC
TRBV12-3/TRBV12-4	-	-	TRBJ2-1	CASNNHANEQFF	TGTGCCAGCAATAATCACGCCAATGAGCAGTTCTTC
TRBV6-2/TRBV6-3	many	-	TRBJ2-5	CASSFHDQETQYF	TGTGCCAGCAGTTTTCACGACCAAGAGACCCAGTACTTC
TRBV12-3/TRBV12-4	-	TRBD1	TRBJ1-6	CASSPPVGQGNSPLHF	TGTGCCAGCAGCCCGCCCGTGGGACAGGGTAATTCACCCCTCCACTTT
TRBV2	many	TRBD1	TRBJ1-4	CASQTGGNEKLFF	TGTGCCAGCCAGACAGGGGGGAATGAAAAACTGTTTTTT
TRBV5-1	many	-	TRBJ1-1	CASSPTGKGLVTEAFF	TGCGCCAGCAGCCCCACAGGGAAGGGCCTGGTCACTGAAGCTTTCTTT
TRBV20-1	few	-	TRBJ1-1	CSVYVGGGPMNTEAFF	TGCAGTGTTTATGTAGGCGGGGGGCCTATGAACACTGAAGCTTTCTTT
TRBV11-2	few	-	TRBJ2-7	CASRRHRAREPSYEQYF	TGTGCCAGCAGAAGACACCGAGCCCGGGAACCGAGCTACGAGCAGTACTTC
TRBV15	-	-	TRBJ2-1	CATSRDLVYPTEQFF	TGTGCCACCAGCAGAGATCTGGTTTATCCGACTGAGCAGTTCTTC
TRBV28	few	-	TRBJ2-3	CASILRFGGDTQYF	TGTGCCAGCATCCTAAGGTTCGGGGGCGATACGCAGTATTTT
TRBV6-5	many	-	TRBJ1-2	CASRVQGNYGYTF	TGTGCCAGCAGAGTACAGGGCAACTATGGCTACACCTTC
TRBV6-2/TRBV6-3	-	TRBD2	TRBJ2-7	CAIRTSGRASAYEQYF	TGTGCCATCCGGACTAGCGGGAGAGCCTCTGCCTACGAGCAGTACTTC
TRBV5-1	few	-	TRBJ2-1	CASSLVFGSLDNEQFF	TGCGCCAGCAGCTTGGTTTTCGGGAGCCTCGACAATGAGCAGTTCTTC
TRBV10-2	many	-	TRBJ1-4	CASSTITGNNEKLFF	TGCGCCAGCAGTACCATAACGGGGAACAATGAAAAACTGTTTTTT
TRBV6-1	few	-	TRBJ2-7	CASSEQGWGDSYEQYF	TGTGCCAGCAGTGAACAAGGTTGGGGAGACTCCTACGAGCAGTACTTC
TRBV27	-	-	TRBJ2-2	CASASGSNTGELFF	TGTGCCAGCGCGTCCGGGTCGAACACCGGGGAGCTGTTTTTT
TRBV20-1	few	-	TRBJ2-1	CSARVESASGGQFF	TGCAGTGCTAGAGTTGAATCGGCCAGTGGAGGGCAGTTCTTC
TRBV27	-	-	TRBJ2-3	CASSFDGAGTQYF	TGTGCCAGCAGTTTTGATGGAGCGGGTACGCAGTATTTT
TRBV2	few	-	TRBJ2-5	CASSALDGETQYF	TGTGCCAGCAGCGCCTTGGACGGAGAGACCCAGTACTTC
TRBV24-1	-	-	TRBJ2-7	CATSDLSRGAGYEQYF	TGTGCCACCAGTGATTTGTCCAGGGGAGCAGGATACGAGCAGTACTTC
TRBV5-1	many	TRBD1	TRBJ2-7	CASSRTGTDPYEQYF	TGCGCCAGCAGCCGTACCGGGACAGACCCCTACGAGCAGTACTTC
TRBV7-9	few	-	TRBJ2-4	CASSLGRLEAKNIQYF	TGTGCCAGCAGCTTAGGGAGATTAGAAGCCAAAAACATTCAGTACTTC
TRBV20-1	many	-	TRBJ2-1	CSARALGRNLNEQFF	TGCAGTGCTAGAGCCCTAGGAAGGAACCTCAATGAGCAGTTCTTC
TRBV6-4	many	TRBD1	TRBJ2-3	CASSGTGGTDTQYF	TGTGCCAGCAGTGGGACAGGGGGCACAGATACGCAGTATTTT
TRBV29-1	-	-	TRBJ1-1	CSAGGDEAFF	TGCAGCGCCGGGGGGGATGAAGCTTTCTTT
TRBV20-1	-	TRBD1	TRBJ1-1	CSASSRGTEAFF	TGCAGTGCTAGTTCCAGGGGGACTGAAGCTTTCTTT
TRBV5-1	few	TRBD1	TRBJ2-4	CASSKADREENIQYF	TGCGCCAGCAGCAAAGCGGACAGGGAGGAAAACATTCAGTACTTC
TRBV6-5	few	TRBD2	TRBJ2-5	CASSLGTSGLQETQYF	TGTGCCAGCAGTTTAGGGACTAGCGGGTTGCAAGAGACCCAGTACTTC
TRBV29-1	once	-	TRBJ1-2	CSVRRQDGYTF	TGCAGCGTTCGCCGACAGGATGGCTACACCTTC
TRBV7-9	many	TRBD1	TRBJ2-3	CASSPQGRGTDTQYF	TGTGCCAGCAGCCCCCAGGGCAGGGGGACAGATACGCAGTATTTT
TRBV9	-	TRBD1	TRBJ1-6	CASSATGGDSPLHF	TGTGCCAGCAGCGCCACAGGGGGAGACTCACCCCTCCACTTT
TRBV12-3/TRBV12-4	few	-	TRBJ2-5	CASSLLEGHRETQYF	TGTGCCAGCAGTTTACTCGAGGGCCACAGAGAGACCCAGTACTTC
TRBV4-1	many	TRBD1	TRBJ2-5	CASSQNRGTTGVETQYF	TGCGCCAGCAGCCAAAACCGCGGGACGACAGGGGTAGAGACCCAGTACTTC
TRBV5-4	-	-	TRBJ1-1	CASSLGGRLRGTEAFF	TGTGCCAGCAGCTTGGGGGGCCGCCTCCGGGGCACTGAAGCTTTCTTT
TRBV6-2/TRBV6-3	-	-	TRBJ2-2	CASSYEDKIGELFF	TGTGCCAGCAGTTACGAGGATAAGATCGGGGAGCTGTTTTTT
TRBV18	many	-	TRBJ1-1	CASSPQGYTEAFF	TGTGCCAGCTCCCCTCAGGGGTACACTGAAGCTTTCTTT